This T cell receptor beta chain was sequenced in a study of control samples from healthy donors and cancer patients. The CDR3 spans 12 residues. Trimming removed 5 bases at V and 9 bases at J, with 11 bases between. This clone was detected only a few times. This table comes from immunoSEQ multiplex PCR, and its TCRdb copy is limited to in-frame clones, with some not included. The table includes about 84,000 clones, around 80% detected once. The rearrangement links TRBV12-3 or TRBV12-4 to TRBJ1-3; D gene unclear. Sample: PBMCs. The sequence was collected from a man between 60 and 70 years old with head and neck cancer. CDR3 sequence (DNA): TGTGCCAGCAGTGGTCAAGTGAGCACCATATATTTT. Translated, it gives CASSGQVSTIYF.